One sample yielded the 2 T cell receptor beta chains listed below, sequenced in a study of Graves' ophthalmopathy and Graves' hyperthyroidism. CDR3 regions of TCR beta were amplified from RNA transcripts. Following a first-round RT-PCR that used HTBI primers, a second-round multiplex PCR was carried out. TCRdb recomputed calls from the multiplex PCR reads with MiXCR, one row per CDR3 protein. Of under 800,000 distinct CDR3 sequences in the sample, 22% were seen once. The sample comprised peripheral blood. Receptor source: a woman between 18 and 29 years old with stable Graves' hyperthyroidism. Some clones in this sample may be carry-over from other donors' samples.

The rearrangement joins TRBV6-2 or TRBV6-3 to TRBJ1-1; maybe TRBD1 (5 bases). V was cut by 6 bases and J by 4 bases, with 21 bases left in between. The CDR3 contains 16 residues. The germline V gene encodes CDR1 MNHEY and CDR2 SVGEGT. In nucleotides, the CDR3 is TGTGCCAGCAGCCCCAGGGAGTACGTAGGGAGCACTGAAGCTTTCTTT. Translating it yields CASSPREYVGSTEAFF.

The rearrangement joins TRBV10-3 to TRBJ2-2; TRBD2 aligns across 7 bases. The CDR3 has 15 amino acids. V dropped 4 bases and J dropped 3; count of bases not matched to a gene: 5. The germline V gene has CDR1 ENHRY and CDR2 SYGVKD. The CDR3 reads CAISGGEGYTGELFF. DNA for the CDR3: TGTGCCATCAGTGGTGGGGAGGGCTACACCGGGGAGCTGTTTTTT.